This T cell receptor (beta chain) was retrieved from a study of OX40 agonist ivuxolimab in advanced cancers. At the level of the study: Three patients, one with hepatocellular carcinoma and two with cutaneous melanoma, responded partially. Study findings and constraints: In CD8+ T cells, expanded clones were on average more numerous than in CD4+.

Concerning this clone: Antigen unknown.

TCRdb keeps only in-frame clones here, not all; method: immunoSEQ multiplex PCR. The profile shows 70,000 to 95,000 clones, about 88% of them singletons. Deletions cut 1 base from V and 3 bases from J, with 13 bases between. CDR1 and CDR2 from the germline V gene are LNHDA and SQIVND (reference sequence). The CDR3 spans 16 residues. Sampling of blood occurred at baseline, cycle 4 day 1, and cycle 7 day 1. The sample in question was CD4+ or CD8+ T cells sorted from blood, obtained in a trial of the OX40 agonist ivuxolimab. This receptor was identified in an adult with an advanced solid tumor such as melanoma, head and neck, liver or kidney cancer. The chain employs TRBV19 and TRBJ1-3; D gene uncertain. The CDR3: CASSIGGNGNGNTIYF. The CDR3 DNA reads TGTGCCAGTAGTATAGGGGGAAATGGGAATGGAAACACCATATATTTT.